These T cell receptor beta chains were read from a single sample in a study of T cell changes during pregnancy in multiple sclerosis. Profiled with immunoSEQ multiplex PCR; TCRdb holds only in-frame clones, not every one. Of approximately 100,000 clones in the sample, around nine tenths were seen once. The sequenced sample was peripheral blood, obtained in the second trimester of pregnancy. The receptors derive from a female donor with multiple sclerosis, enrolled in a pregnancy study. Both conserved end residues are part of each CDR3. The D gene is left open where the match is weak. A row's size may be missing; if present it is once, few, many or a size class.

clone size: .; V gene: TRBV28; J gene: TRBJ2-1; D gene: .; CDR3 protein: CASSSQWNEQFF; CDR3 DNA: TGTGCCAGCAGTTCCCAGTGGAATGAGCAGTTCTTC
clone size: .; V gene: TRBV28; J gene: TRBJ1-1; D gene: .; CDR3 protein: CAIQTNTEAFF; CDR3 DNA: TGTGCCATACAGACGAACACTGAAGCTTTCTTT
clone size: .; V gene: TRBV19; J gene: TRBJ2-1; D gene: TRBD1; CDR3 protein: CASTPGGNEQFF; CDR3 DNA: TGTGCCAGTACCCCAGGGGGAAATGAGCAGTTCTTC
clone size: .; V gene: TRBV30; J gene: TRBJ1-6; D gene: .; CDR3 protein: CAWSQGSYNSPLHF; CDR3 DNA: TGTGCCTGGAGTCAGGGCTCCTATAATTCACCCCTCCACTTT
clone size: .; V gene: TRBV7-9; J gene: TRBJ1-4; D gene: .; CDR3 protein: CASANTGIQMEKLFF; CDR3 DNA: TGTGCCAGCGCGAATACAGGAATTCAAATGGAAAAACTGTTTTTT
clone size: .; V gene: TRBV6-5; J gene: TRBJ1-3; D gene: TRBD1; CDR3 protein: CASSYRTGITGNTIYF; CDR3 DNA: TGTGCCAGCAGTTACAGGACAGGGATCACTGGAAACACCATATATTTT
clone size: .; V gene: TRBV5-1; J gene: TRBJ1-5; D gene: .; CDR3 protein: CASSLGGLDQPQHF; CDR3 DNA: TGCGCCAGCAGCTTGGGAGGTTTAGATCAGCCCCAGCATTTT
clone size: .; V gene: TRBV7-7; J gene: TRBJ2-2; D gene: .; CDR3 protein: CASSLGPGGELFF; CDR3 DNA: TGTGCCAGCAGCTTAGGTCCGGGCGGGGAGCTGTTTTTT
clone size: .; V gene: TRBV1; J gene: TRBJ1-5; D gene: .; CDR3 protein: CTSSQDRRAPPWSNQPQHF; CDR3 DNA: TGCACCAGCAGCCAAGATCGGAGGGCCCCCCCGTGGAGCAATCAGCCCCAGCATTTT
clone size: .; V gene: TRBV6-5; J gene: TRBJ2-5; D gene: TRBD2; CDR3 protein: CASSYIIAGAGETQYF; CDR3 DNA: TGTGCCAGCAGTTACATTATAGCGGGAGCGGGAGAGACCCAGTACTTC
clone size: .; V gene: TRBV7-2; J gene: TRBJ2-5; D gene: TRBD2; CDR3 protein: CASSLGGGGAPETQYF; CDR3 DNA: TGTGCCAGCAGCTTAGGAGGCGGGGGGGCCCCAGAGACCCAGTACTTC
clone size: .; V gene: TRBV19; J gene: TRBJ1-5; D gene: TRBD1; CDR3 protein: CASSALLTGVEQPQHF; CDR3 DNA: TGTGCCAGTAGTGCCCTCTTAACAGGGGTCGAGCAGCCCCAGCATTTT
clone size: .; V gene: TRBV28; J gene: TRBJ2-1; D gene: TRBD2; CDR3 protein: CASSFMASGSREQFF; CDR3 DNA: TGTGCCAGCAGTTTTATGGCTAGCGGGAGCCGCGAGCAGTTCTTC
clone size: once; V gene: TRBV30; J gene: TRBJ2-7; D gene: .; CDR3 protein: CAWSVHGLYEQYF; CDR3 DNA: TGTGCCTGGAGTGTACACGGACTCTACGAGCAGTACTTC
clone size: once; V gene: TRBV10-2; J gene: TRBJ2-1; D gene: TRBD2; CDR3 protein: CASSEYGLAGEEEQFF; CDR3 DNA: TGCGCCAGCAGTGAGTATGGACTAGCGGGAGAGGAGGAGCAGTTCTTC
clone size: .; V gene: TRBV29-1; J gene: TRBJ2-7; D gene: TRBD1; CDR3 protein: CSVAETGGGYEQYF; CDR3 DNA: TGCAGCGTTGCCGAAACAGGGGGTGGGTACGAGCAGTACTTC
clone size: .; V gene: TRBV11-2; J gene: TRBJ2-7; D gene: .; CDR3 protein: CASSVDTYPYEQYF; CDR3 DNA: TGTGCCAGCAGCGTGGACACCTACCCCTACGAGCAGTACTTC
clone size: .; V gene: TRBV29-1; J gene: TRBJ2-5; D gene: TRBD2; CDR3 protein: CSADPSGGLETQYF; CDR3 DNA: TGCAGCGCCGACCCTAGCGGGGGTTTGGAGACCCAGTACTTC
clone size: .; V gene: TRBV28; J gene: TRBJ2-2; D gene: .; CDR3 protein: CASSLVRNTGELFF; CDR3 DNA: TGTGCCAGCAGTTTAGTCAGAAACACCGGGGAGCTGTTTTTT
clone size: once; V gene: TRBV18; J gene: TRBJ1-2; D gene: .; CDR3 protein: CASSPQNRVLDYGYTF; CDR3 DNA: TGTGCCAGCTCACCGCAAAACAGGGTTTTGGACTATGGCTACACCTTC
clone size: .; V gene: TRBV5-4; J gene: TRBJ2-7; D gene: TRBD1; CDR3 protein: CASSLERTGYHEQYF; CDR3 DNA: TGTGCCAGCAGCTTGGAACGGACAGGGTACCACGAGCAGTACTTC
clone size: .; V gene: TRBV7-8; J gene: TRBJ2-7; D gene: .; CDR3 protein: CASSLVLWGTRSYEQYF; CDR3 DNA: TGTGCCAGCAGCTTAGTACTTTGGGGGACTCGCTCCTACGAGCAGTACTTC
clone size: .; V gene: TRBV7-8; J gene: TRBJ1-1; D gene: .; CDR3 protein: CASSSRGQRMNTEAFF; CDR3 DNA: TGTGCCAGCAGCTCCCGCGGTCAACGGATGAACACTGAAGCTTTCTTT
clone size: .; V gene: TRBV30; J gene: TRBJ1-1; D gene: TRBD1; CDR3 protein: CAWSAKLGQGNTEAFF; CDR3 DNA: TGTGCCTGGAGTGCCAAACTCGGACAGGGGAACACTGAAGCTTTCTTT
clone size: .; V gene: TRBV9; J gene: TRBJ2-1; D gene: TRBD2; CDR3 protein: CASSVAGRADNEQFF; CDR3 DNA: TGTGCCAGCAGCGTAGCTGGGAGGGCCGACAATGAGCAGTTCTTC
clone size: .; V gene: TRBV5-1; J gene: TRBJ2-7; D gene: TRBD2; CDR3 protein: CASSFAGDAYEQYF; CDR3 DNA: TGCGCCAGCAGCTTCGCGGGAGATGCCTACGAGCAGTACTTC
clone size: .; V gene: TRBV9; J gene: TRBJ2-3; D gene: TRBD1; CDR3 protein: CASSVVGGGTDTQYF; CDR3 DNA: TGTGCCAGCAGCGTAGTAGGGGGCGGCACAGATACGCAGTATTTT
clone size: .; V gene: TRBV7-2; J gene: TRBJ2-7; D gene: TRBD2; CDR3 protein: CASSLVAAGAYEQYF; CDR3 DNA: TGTGCCAGCAGCTTAGTGGCGGCGGGGGCCTACGAGCAGTACTTC
clone size: .; V gene: TRBV19; J gene: TRBJ2-2; D gene: .; CDR3 protein: CASSINGFASGELFF; CDR3 DNA: TGTGCCAGTAGTATCAACGGTTTTGCGTCCGGGGAGCTGTTTTTT
clone size: .; V gene: TRBV7-2; J gene: TRBJ2-7; D gene: TRBD2; CDR3 protein: CASSQSGTSSYEQYF; CDR3 DNA: TGTGCCAGCAGCCAATCCGGGACTAGCTCCTACGAGCAGTACTTC
clone size: .; V gene: TRBV9; J gene: TRBJ2-4; D gene: TRBD1; CDR3 protein: CASSVLGQAKNIQYF; CDR3 DNA: TGTGCCAGCAGCGTATTGGGACAGGCCAAAAACATTCAGTACTTC
clone size: .; V gene: TRBV19; J gene: TRBJ2-7; D gene: TRBD1; CDR3 protein: CAVGDRVGPYEQYF; CDR3 DNA: TGTGCCGTGGGAGACAGGGTTGGGCCCTACGAGCAGTACTTC
clone size: .; V gene: TRBV11-2; J gene: TRBJ1-2; D gene: TRBD1; CDR3 protein: CASSPGTGPGGYTF; CDR3 DNA: TGTGCCAGCAGCCCGGGGACAGGGCCGGGTGGCTACACCTTC
clone size: .; V gene: TRBV5-1; J gene: TRBJ2-2; D gene: .; CDR3 protein: CASSLGDKNTGELFF; CDR3 DNA: TGCGCCAGCAGCTTGGGGGACAAGAACACCGGGGAGCTGTTTTTT
clone size: .; V gene: TRBV7-7; J gene: TRBJ2-1; D gene: TRBD2; CDR3 protein: CASSLSGDYNEQFF; CDR3 DNA: TGTGCCAGCAGCCTAAGCGGGGACTACAATGAGCAGTTCTTC
clone size: .; V gene: TRBV9; J gene: TRBJ2-3; D gene: .; CDR3 protein: CASSPRSGGLSTDTQYF; CDR3 DNA: TGTGCCAGCAGCCCCCGGTCCGGGGGACTTAGCACAGATACGCAGTATTTT
clone size: .; V gene: TRBV29-1; J gene: TRBJ1-4; D gene: TRBD1; CDR3 protein: CSGLSTGAANEKLFF; CDR3 DNA: TGCAGCGGCCTATCTACAGGGGCGGCTAATGAAAAACTGTTTTTT
clone size: .; V gene: TRBV7-2; J gene: TRBJ1-2; D gene: TRBD1; CDR3 protein: CASSPTGARGYTF; CDR3 DNA: TGTGCCAGCAGCCCCACAGGGGCCAGGGGCTACACCTTC
clone size: .; V gene: TRBV10-2; J gene: TRBJ1-5; D gene: TRBD1; CDR3 protein: CASSERGLGSNQPQHF; CDR3 DNA: TGCGCCAGCAGTGAAAGGGGGCTTGGTAGCAATCAGCCCCAGCATTTT
clone size: .; V gene: TRBV5-4; J gene: TRBJ2-1; D gene: .; CDR3 protein: CASSLGQVSSYNEQFF; CDR3 DNA: TGTGCCAGCAGCTTGGGCCAGGTGAGCTCCTACAATGAGCAGTTCTTC
clone size: .; V gene: TRBV7-3; J gene: TRBJ2-3; D gene: TRBD1; CDR3 protein: CASSLGQWADTQYF; CDR3 DNA: TGTGCCAGCAGCTTGGGACAGTGGGCAGATACGCAGTATTTT
clone size: .; V gene: TRBV29-1; J gene: TRBJ2-5; D gene: TRBD1; CDR3 protein: CSVEGGQEETQYF; CDR3 DNA: TGCAGCGTTGAGGGGGGACAGGAAGAGACCCAGTACTTC
clone size: .; V gene: TRBV5-6; J gene: TRBJ2-4; D gene: .; CDR3 protein: CASNYLADKNIQYF; CDR3 DNA: TGTGCCAGCAACTACTTAGCGGACAAAAACATTCAGTACTTC
clone size: .; V gene: TRBV7-9; J gene: TRBJ2-7; D gene: TRBD1; CDR3 protein: CASSSFSRQGASSYEQYF; CDR3 DNA: TGTGCCAGCAGCTCATTTTCCCGACAGGGGGCATCATCCTACGAGCAGTACTTC
clone size: .; V gene: TRBV28; J gene: TRBJ1-5; D gene: .; CDR3 protein: CASSLVSRLGNQPQHF; CDR3 DNA: TGTGCCAGCAGTTTAGTGAGCCGACTAGGCAATCAGCCCCAGCATTTT
clone size: .; V gene: TRBV2; J gene: TRBJ2-7; D gene: TRBD2; CDR3 protein: CASSGWREGIAYEQYF; CDR3 DNA: TGTGCCAGCAGTGGCTGGCGGGAGGGAATCGCCTACGAGCAGTACTTC
clone size: .; V gene: TRBV23-1; J gene: TRBJ1-6; D gene: .; CDR3 protein: CASSLRVRCYNSPLHF; CDR3 DNA: TGCGCCAGCAGCCTCAGGGTCAGATGCTATAATTCACCCCTCCACTTT
clone size: few; V gene: TRBV5-4; J gene: TRBJ1-2; D gene: .; CDR3 protein: CASSGTSNYGYTF; CDR3 DNA: TGTGCCAGCAGCGGCACCTCTAACTATGGCTACACCTTC
clone size: .; V gene: TRBV27; J gene: TRBJ2-7; D gene: TRBD2; CDR3 protein: CASSSTGLAPYEQYF; CDR3 DNA: TGTGCCAGCAGTTCCACGGGACTAGCGCCCTACGAGCAGTACTTC